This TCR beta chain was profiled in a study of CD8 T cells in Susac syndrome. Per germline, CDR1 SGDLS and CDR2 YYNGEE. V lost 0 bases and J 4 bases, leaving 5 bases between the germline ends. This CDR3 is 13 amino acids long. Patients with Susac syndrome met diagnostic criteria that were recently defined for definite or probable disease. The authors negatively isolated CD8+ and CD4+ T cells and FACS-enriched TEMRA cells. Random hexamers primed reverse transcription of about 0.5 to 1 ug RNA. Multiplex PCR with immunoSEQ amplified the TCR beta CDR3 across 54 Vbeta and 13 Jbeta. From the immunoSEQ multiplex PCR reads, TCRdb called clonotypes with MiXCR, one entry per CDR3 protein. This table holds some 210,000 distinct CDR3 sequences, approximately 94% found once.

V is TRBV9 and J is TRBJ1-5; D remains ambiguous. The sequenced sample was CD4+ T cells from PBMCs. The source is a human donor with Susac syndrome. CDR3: CASSVGLNQPQHF. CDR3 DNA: TGTGCCAGCAGCGTAGGACTAAATCAGCCCCAGCATTTT.